This T cell receptor beta chain emerged from a study of blood T cell repertoires in COVID-19. Study-level information: PBMCs, B-cell-depleted T cells, or T cells provided the cDNA or gDNA that made up the material.

Sequenced by immunoSEQ multiplex PCR; TCRdb stores in-frame clones only, minus some. The sample lists fewer than 250,000 clones; about nine tenths were seen once. Trimming removed 7 bases from V and 5 bases from J, with 17 bases in between. The V gene's germline CDR1 is SNHLY and CDR2 FYNNEI. The CDR3 loop spans 14 amino acids. The gene calls are TRBV2 and TRBJ1-2; possible D gene TRBD1, 5 bases. This clonotype was sampled from a woman in her sixties who had recovered from COVID-19. Specimen: peripheral blood. The CDR3 coding sequence is TGTGCCAGCACCGGGCCCCAGGGTGGGTATGGCTACACCTTC. This sequence encodes CASTGPQGGYGYTF. The entire variable domain, with the rest obtained from reference TRBV2 and TRBJ1-2, is as follows: EPEVTQTPSHQVTQMGQEVILRCVPISNHLYFYWYRQILGQKVEFLVSFYNNEISEKSEIFDDQFSVERPDGSNFTLKIRSTKLEDSAMYFCASTGPQGGYGYTFGSGTRLTVV.